These 25 T cell receptor beta chains were sequenced from one sample in a study of cytomegalovirus exposure and HLA in healthy donors. PCR used 60 Vbeta primers and 13 Jbeta primers. TCRdb keeps only in-frame clones here, not all; method: immunoSEQ multiplex PCR. Of around 210,000 clones detected, roughly 81% appear once; the ten largest clones hold 0.2% to 0.25%. The source material was PBMCs. The receptor set was obtained from a girl aged 2-9 years in good health and CMV-seronegative.

The rearrangement uses TRBV30 and TRBJ2-1; perhaps TRBD2 as D (6 bases). Trimming removed 6 bases at V and 0 bases at J, with 18 bases between. Germline loops: CDR1 GTSNPN, CDR2 SVGIG (reference sequence). CDR3 length equals 16 residues. The CDR3 DNA is TGTGCCTGCCCGGCGGGGAGCGGCAACTCCTACAATGAGCAGTTCTTC. As protein: CACPAGSGNSYNEQFF.

The chain uses TRBV30 and TRBJ1-2; D remains unclear. The CDR3 is 11 residues long. Between the trimmed V and J ends, which lost 2 bases and 8 bases, there was a span of 9 bases. Germline-derived CDR1 and CDR2 are GTSNPN and SVGIG (reference sequence). The CDR3 DNA sequence: TGTGCCTGGAGTTTCCAGGTGGGCTACACCTTC. Protein product: CAWSFQVGYTF.

The gene calls are TRBV6-1 and TRBJ1-3, with D uncertain. There are 14 residues in the CDR3. Trimming took 4 bases from V and 4 from J, leaving 11 bases between them. Germline V gene lookup returns CDR1 MNHNS and CDR2 SASEGT. CDR3 coding DNA: TGTGCCAGCAGTGTCCTCGGGTCCGGAAACACCATATATTTT. This sequence encodes CASSVLGSGNTIYF.

This rearrangement joins TRBV5-6 to TRBJ1-1; D remains unclear. Trimming left V 4 bases short and J 1 base short, with 8 bases between. The germline V gene has CDR1 SGHDT and CDR2 YYEEEE. The CDR3 consists of 13 residues. CDR3 sequence: CASSDAGNTEAFF. Written as DNA, the CDR3 is TGTGCCAGCAGCGACGCAGGGAACACTGAAGCTTTCTTT.

The chain uses TRBV6-5 and TRBJ2-5; 9 bases line up with TRBD1. The CDR3 runs to 15 residues. Losses at the gene ends were 2 bases for V and 4 bases for J; bases not matched to a gene: 5. Germline lookup yields CDR1 MNHEY and CDR2 SVGAGI. The CDR3, as DNA: TGTGCCAGCAGTTACGGGACAGGGTTGAGAGAGACCCAGTACTTC. Protein: CASSYGTGLRETQYF.

The rearrangement uses TRBV7-8 and TRBJ1-4; tentatively, D is TRBD1 (5 bases). With 2 bases removed from V and 10 bases from J, the gap between germline ends came to 14 bases. The CDR3 totals 14 residues. Germline loops: CDR1 SGHVS, CDR2 FQNEAQ. CDR3 in DNA: TGTGCCAGCAGCTTATTACAGGTACCAGGAAAACTGTTTTTT. It translates to CASSLLQVPGKLFF.

V is TRBV10-3 and J is TRBJ1-5, with D perhaps TRBD1 (6 bases). This CDR3 region has 14 residues. Germline CDR1 is ENHRY and CDR2 is SYGVKD. V dropped 7 bases and J dropped 0 bases, with 10 bases sitting between them. Written as DNA, the CDR3 is TGTGCCATCATGTCAGGGGCTAGCAATCAGCCCCAGCATTTT. Translated, it gives CAIMSGASNQPQHF.

The rearrangement links TRBV5-1 to TRBJ1-2; TRBD1 agrees at 8 bases. The length of the CDR3 is 19 residues. V was clipped by 0 bases and J by 7 bases; unmatched bases: 20. Germline CDR1 and CDR2: SGHRS and YFSETQ. The CDR3 nucleotides read TGCGCCAGCAGCTTGGGAGGCTCGCGTTCGAACACAGGGGGAGGTGGCTACACCTTC. Translating gives CASSLGGSRSNTGGGGYTF.

For this clone: Other DNA sequences in the sample encode the same CDR3. The CDR3 reads CASSTGYEQYF. DNA of the CDR3: TGTGCCAGCAGTACAGGCTACGAGCAGTACTTC. The chain uses TRBV6-1 and TRBJ2-7; tentatively, D is TRBD1 (5 bases). The CDR3 contains 11 residues. V was clipped by 5 bases and J by 3 bases, with 5 bases between them. The germline CDR1 and CDR2 sequences are MNHNS and SASEGT.

V is TRBV5-4 and J is TRBJ2-3; 7 bases are shared with TRBD1. The J segment lost 3 bases and the V segment lost 5 bases, leaving 6 bases of the junction unmatched. The germline gives CDR1 SGHNT, CDR2 YYREEE (reference sequence). This CDR3 is 14 amino acids long. The CDR3: CASSPTGRTDTQYF. The CDR3 nucleotides read TGTGCCAGCAGTCCGACAGGGAGAACAGATACGCAGTATTTT.

The chain couples TRBV11-1 to TRBJ2-2; tentatively, D is TRBD1 (5 bases). Trimming took off 1 base at V and 7 bases at J, with 13 bases between the two ends. Per germline, CDR1 SGHAT and CDR2 FQDESV (reference sequence). The CDR3 is 15 residues long. In DNA form, the CDR3 reads TGTGCCAGCAGCTTAGAACAGGCCAACTTCGGGGAGCTGTTTTTT. This codes for CASSLEQANFGELFF.

This clone was detected only once. The V gene is TRBV9, the J gene TRBJ2-1, with D possibly TRBD2 on 5 matching bases. Per germline, CDR1 SGDLS and CDR2 YYNGEE. This CDR3 contains 16 residues. The V end lost 0 bases, the J end lost 7 bases, and 17 bases lay between the germline ends. The CDR3 loop is CASSVAQVERANEQFF. CDR3 DNA: TGTGCCAGCAGCGTAGCTCAAGTTGAGAGGGCGAATGAGCAGTTCTTC.

The V and J genes are TRBV25-1 and TRBJ1-3; no reliable D call. V lost 1 base, J lost 0 bases, and 13 bases lay in between. The CDR3 has 17 residues. CDR1 is MGHDK, CDR2 SYGVNS, per germline. CDR3 sequence: CASSESGHGLSGNTIYF. CDR3 DNA: TGTGCCAGCAGTGAATCTGGGCACGGCCTCTCTGGAAACACCATATATTTT.

The V gene is TRBV7-9, the J gene TRBJ2-1, with D perhaps TRBD2 (5 bases). Per the germline V gene, CDR1 is SEHNR and CDR2 is FQNEAQ (reference sequence). The CDR3 contains 16 residues. Deletions cut 3 bases from V and 2 bases from J, with 14 bases between. The CDR3 reads CASSFEGVGTYNEQFF. In DNA form, the CDR3 reads TGTGCCAGCAGCTTTGAGGGAGTTGGGACCTACAATGAGCAGTTCTTC.

A single count supports this clone. The chain employs TRBV10-3 and TRBJ1-2; 7 nucleotides align to TRBD1. Germline V gene sequence: CDR1 ENHRY, CDR2 SYGVKD. Unmatched junction bases numbered 5, after V lost 5 bases and J lost 2 bases. The CDR3 consists of 14 residues. As DNA, the CDR3 is TGTGCCATCAGTCCGGGACAGCGGAACTATGGCTACACCTTC. Its protein is CAISPGQRNYGYTF.

This chain joins TRBV5-1 and TRBJ2-7, with TRBD1 matching 7 bases. Germline-derived CDR1 and CDR2 are SGHRS and YFSETQ. After removal of 4 bases from V and 2 bases from J, the junction contained 3 bases not matched to a gene. CDR3 length equals 13 residues. Here the CDR3 DNA reads TGCGCCAGCAGCCCCACAGGGGCCTACGAGCAGTACTTC. Amino acid sequence: CASSPTGAYEQYF.

This rearrangement joins TRBV2 to TRBJ1-1; perhaps TRBD1 as D (5 bases). V lost 0 bases, J lost 5 bases, and 10 bases lay in between. The germline CDR1 and CDR2 sequences are SNHLY and FYNNEI. The CDR3 is 14 residues long. DNA for the CDR3: TGTGCCAGCAGTGAAGCAGGGGAGGGGACTGAAGCTTTCTTT. This gives the protein CASSEAGEGTEAFF.

The chain is built from TRBV30 and TRBJ2-5; TRBD2 matches 8 bases. J lost 5 bases, V lost 3 bases, and 11 bases had no gene match. This CDR3 has 15 amino acids. Germline-derived CDR1 and CDR2 are GTSNPN and SVGIG (reference sequence). The CDR3 protein is CAWRDWAGGWETQYF. For the CDR3, the DNA is TGTGCCTGGAGGGACTGGGCGGGGGGTTGGGAGACCCAGTACTTC.

The rearrangement joins TRBV27 to TRBJ2-3; D perhaps matches TRBD2 (7 bases). Looked up from germline, CDR1 is MNHEY and CDR2 is SMNVEV (reference sequence). The CDR3 length is 17 residues. The V end lost 1 base, the J end lost 2 bases, and 16 bases lay between the germline ends. The CDR3 region is CASSLWPNGGPTDTQYF. CDR3 DNA: TGTGCCAGCAGTTTATGGCCAAACGGGGGGCCCACAGATACGCAGTATTTT.

This chain links TRBV13 with TRBJ2-1, with 10 bases identical to TRBD2. In germline, CDR1 is PRHDT, CDR2 FYEKMQ (reference sequence). The CDR3 spans 16 residues. V was pared by 5 bases and J by 2 bases, with 6 bases of the junction left unmatched. The CDR3 reads CASSRNGLAAYNEQFF. The CDR3 nucleotides are TGTGCCAGCAGCAGAAATGGACTAGCGGCCTACAATGAGCAGTTCTTC.

The CDR3 coding sequence is TGCGCCAGCAGTAAGGGAGAAAACTATGGCTACACCTTC. Residues: CASSKGENYGYTF. The chain links TRBV10-2 to TRBJ1-2; D is undetermined. In germline, CDR1 is WSHSY, CDR2 SAAADI. The length of the CDR3 is 13 residues. V was pared by 5 bases and J by 2 bases, with 9 bases between.

The V gene is TRBV5-6, the J gene TRBJ2-3, with D possibly TRBD2 on 6 matching bases. This CDR3 has 17 amino acids. Germline CDR1 reads SGHDT; CDR2 reads YYEEEE. V was pared by 0 bases and J by 1 base, with 15 bases between. CDR3 in DNA: TGTGCCAGCAGCTTGGCCCTCACTAGCTATCGCACAGATACGCAGTATTTT. It is translated as CASSLALTSYRTDTQYF.

The chain links TRBV19 to TRBJ2-1; 9 bases agree with TRBD1. From germline, CDR1 is LNHDA and CDR2 SQIVND (reference sequence). The CDR3 contains 14 residues. The ends lost 6 bases at V and 1 base at J; junction bases unmatched: 1. CDR3 region: CASSGQGSYNEQFF. CDR3 DNA: TGTGCCAGTAGCGGACAGGGGTCCTACAATGAGCAGTTCTTC.

This chain connects TRBV6-4 to TRBJ1-2, with 9 positions matching TRBD1. This CDR3 has 13 amino acids. V was clipped by 5 bases and J by 4 bases; unmatched bases: 2. Germline CDR1 MRHNA, CDR2 SNTAGT. The chain's CDR3 is CASSTGGGYGYTF. The CDR3, as DNA: TGTGCCAGCAGTACAGGGGGCGGCTATGGCTACACCTTC.

The rearrangement uses TRBV6-1 and TRBJ1-5; D may be TRBD1 (5 bases). Germline V gene data show CDR1 as MNHNS and CDR2 as SASEGT. The CDR3 spans 15 residues. Trimming left V 4 bases short and J 5 bases short, with 15 bases between. The CDR3 bases are TGTGCCAGCAGTGGTCCTTGGGGCAACTATCAGCCCCAGCATTTT. Its protein product is CASSGPWGNYQPQHF.